The 18 T cell receptor beta chains presented below share a single source sample, sequenced in a study of shared clonotypes between healthy human individuals. In the naive CD8 group, cells lacked CD45RO and were positively selected for CCR7, so terminally differentiated effector memory CD45RA+ cells were left out. Clones were sequenced by immunoSEQ multiplex PCR, and TCRdb holds only the in-frame ones, with some missing. Among 2 million to 2.5 million clones, 93% were seen once, and the ten largest hold 1.7%. Sequencing was done on a sample of naive CD8+ T cells from PBMCs. These receptors were taken from a man aged 18 to 35 in good health. Some clones in this sample may be carry-over from other donors' samples.

The chain has TRBV10-2 and TRBJ2-2, with a possible D match to TRBD2 (5 bases). Germline V gene lookup returns CDR1 WSHSY and CDR2 SAAADI. Trimming cost V 6 bases and J 5 bases, with 10 bases left between them. This CDR3 spans 13 amino acids. This chain's CDR3 is CASRTPGTGELFF. The CDR3 DNA follows: TGCGCCAGCAGGACTCCGGGGACCGGGGAGCTGTTTTTT.

V usage is TRBV2 and J usage is TRBJ2-2; TRBD2 matches at 8 bases. From germline, CDR1 is SNHLY and CDR2 FYNNEI. The V gene end was trimmed by 5 bases and the J gene end by 7 bases; junction bases not matched to a gene: 6. This CDR3 is 14 amino acids long. CDR3 in amino acids: CASSSGRRGGELFF. CDR3 sequence (DNA): TGTGCCAGCAGTAGCGGGAGAAGGGGCGGGGAGCTGTTTTTT.

V usage is TRBV4-3 and J usage is TRBJ2-1, with 8 bases identical to TRBD2. CDR3 length equals 15 residues. CDR1 and CDR2 from the germline V gene are LGHNA and YSLEER. V gave up 0 bases and J gave up 7 bases; unmatched junction bases: 5. This CDR3 is CASSQEVAGPNEQFF. The CDR3 DNA is TGCGCCAGCAGCCAAGAGGTAGCGGGACCTAATGAGCAGTTCTTC.

This chain joins TRBV6-5 and TRBJ2-7; TRBD1 agrees at 11 bases. V lost 6 bases to trimming and J lost 5 bases; unmatched junction nucleotides: 6. The CDR3 runs to 14 residues. Germline V gives CDR1 MNHEY, CDR2 SVGAGI. The CDR3 region has the DNA TGTGCCAGCAGCCGGACAGGGGGCGTCGACGAGCAGTACTTC. Translated, it gives CASSRTGGVDEQYF.

The CDR3 sequence is CASSEWGAEQQETQYF. DNA of the CDR3: TGTGCCAGCAGTGAATGGGGAGCGGAGCAACAAGAGACCCAGTACTTC. J is TRBJ2-5 and V is TRBV25-1; a possible D gene is TRBD2 (5 bases). This CDR3 region has 16 residues. Trimming shortened V by 1 base and J by 2 bases, and 14 bases separated the two germline ends. Per germline, CDR1 MGHDK and CDR2 SYGVNS.

The sample holds one count of this clone. The chain has TRBV2 and TRBJ2-7; D uncertain. The CDR3 extends over 16 amino acids. Germline assignment: CDR1 SNHLY and CDR2 FYNNEI. Trimming cost V 6 bases and J 0 bases, with 18 bases left between them. Written as DNA, the CDR3 is TGTGCCAGCAGGCAAACCCCCAGAAAACCCTCCTACGAGCAGTACTTC. As protein: CASRQTPRKPSYEQYF.

V usage is TRBV7-9 and J usage is TRBJ2-7; no firm D call. The germline V gene encodes CDR1 SEHNR and CDR2 FQNEAQ (reference sequence). V lost 1 base, J lost 2 bases, and 18 bases lay in between. This CDR3 has 17 amino acids. CDR3 in amino acids: CASSLGYWVGNTYEQYF. DNA for the CDR3: TGTGCCAGCAGCTTAGGGTATTGGGTCGGCAATACCTACGAGCAGTACTTC.

The rearrangement joins TRBV7-3 to TRBJ2-1; no clear D. V lost 6 bases to trimming and J lost 6 bases, with 12 bases between them. CDR1 and CDR2 (germline): SGHTA, FQGTGA. This CDR3 has 13 residues. The CDR3 region has the DNA TGTGCCAGCAGACACGGGCTACGCAATGAGCAGTTCTTC. It yields the protein CASRHGLRNEQFF.

V usage is TRBV6-6 and J usage is TRBJ2-1; TRBD2 might be the D (5 bases). The CDR3 is made up of 14 amino acids. Germline V CDR1 and CDR2: MNHNY, SVGAGI (reference sequence). The V and J ends lost 2 bases and 9 bases respectively, with 14 bases between them. The CDR3 loop is CASSYESSIGEQFF. The CDR3 bases are TGTGCCAGCAGTTACGAATCTAGCATCGGTGAGCAGTTCTTC.

This clone showed up just once. The rearrangement uses TRBV6-5 and TRBJ2-5; D not certain. The germline gives CDR1 MNHEY, CDR2 SVGAGI. The CDR3 spans 14 residues. Trimming removed 4 bases at V and 2 bases at J, with 11 bases between. The CDR3 spells CASSSGRKQETQYF. DNA for the CDR3: TGTGCCAGCAGTTCCGGACGGAAACAAGAGACCCAGTACTTC.

The chain uses TRBV7-8 and TRBJ2-2; either TRBD1 or TRBD2 may fit D (5 bases each). Germline V lookup: CDR1 SGHVS, CDR2 FQNEAQ. The CDR3 contains 15 residues. The ends were cut back, 0 bases at V and 6 bases at J, with 11 bases in the middle. Here the CDR3 DNA reads TGTGCCAGCAGCTTAGCGGGGCGGGTGGCCGGGGAGCTGTTTTTT. Translated: CASSLAGRVAGELFF.

The chain joins TRBV6-5 to TRBJ2-7; 7 bases fit TRBD2. V shed 11 bases and J 3 bases; nucleotides not matched to a gene: 13. CDR1 is MNHEY and CDR2 is SVGAGI in the germline V gene. This CDR3 contains 14 residues. CDR3 coding DNA: TGTGCCCGATCTCGACTAGCAGCCCTCTACGAGCAGTACTTC. Its protein is CARSRLAALYEQYF.

The chain links TRBV4-1 to TRBJ2-7; no definite D call. Germline-derived CDR1 and CDR2 are MGHRA and YSYEKL. Trimming removed 1 base at V and 2 bases at J, with 12 bases between. The CDR3 runs to 15 residues. In nucleotides, the CDR3 is TGCGCCAGCAGCCAAGCCGGTAGCCCTCCCTACGAGCAGTACTTC. As protein: CASSQAGSPPYEQYF.

This clone appeared a single time. This chain joins TRBV10-3 and TRBJ2-7, with D uncertain. The V gene lost 3 bases and the J gene lost 6 bases, with 21 bases spanning the gap. This CDR3 is 16 amino acids long. The germline CDR1 and CDR2 sequences are ENHRY and SYGVKD. Here the CDR3 reads CAISEGLADLKGEQYF. DNA for the CDR3: TGTGCCATCAGTGAAGGGCTGGCCGATTTAAAGGGCGAGCAGTACTTC.

V is TRBV9 and J is TRBJ1-1; D might be TRBD1 (5 bases). V was clipped by 3 bases and J by 8 bases, with 11 bases between them. CDR1 and CDR2 (germline): SGDLS, YYNGEE. The CDR3 covers 12 residues. CDR3: CASSGLPGEAFF. As DNA, the CDR3 is TGTGCCAGCAGCGGTCTGCCAGGGGAAGCTTTCTTT.

J is TRBJ2-7 and V is TRBV25-1; 13 nucleotides match TRBD2. Germline values: CDR1 MGHDK, CDR2 SYGVNS. Trimming took 4 bases from V and 4 from J; bases not matched to a gene: 7. The CDR3 is 16 amino acids. The CDR3 protein is CASSAFGTSGMYEQYF. DNA of the CDR3: TGTGCCAGCAGTGCGTTTGGGACTAGCGGGATGTACGAGCAGTACTTC.

This rearrangement joins TRBV30 to TRBJ2-1; D is ambiguous. Germline V CDR1 and CDR2: GTSNPN, SVGIG (reference sequence). The CDR3 runs to 10 residues. V dropped 5 bases and J dropped 10 bases, with 9 bases sitting between them. The CDR3 here is CAWPGYEQFF. For the CDR3, the DNA is TGTGCCTGGCCCGGTTACGAGCAGTTCTTC.

This clone has a single count. Other nucleotide sequences in the sample specify the same CDR3. The chain couples TRBV7-9 to TRBJ2-7; no definite D call. The CDR3 extends over 13 amino acids. Per germline, CDR1 SEHNR and CDR2 FQNEAQ (reference sequence). The ends were cut back, 1 base at V and 4 bases at J, with 8 bases in the middle. This chain's CDR3 is CASSLVAGYEQYF. CDR3 DNA: TGTGCCAGCAGCTTAGTGGCAGGATACGAGCAGTACTTC.